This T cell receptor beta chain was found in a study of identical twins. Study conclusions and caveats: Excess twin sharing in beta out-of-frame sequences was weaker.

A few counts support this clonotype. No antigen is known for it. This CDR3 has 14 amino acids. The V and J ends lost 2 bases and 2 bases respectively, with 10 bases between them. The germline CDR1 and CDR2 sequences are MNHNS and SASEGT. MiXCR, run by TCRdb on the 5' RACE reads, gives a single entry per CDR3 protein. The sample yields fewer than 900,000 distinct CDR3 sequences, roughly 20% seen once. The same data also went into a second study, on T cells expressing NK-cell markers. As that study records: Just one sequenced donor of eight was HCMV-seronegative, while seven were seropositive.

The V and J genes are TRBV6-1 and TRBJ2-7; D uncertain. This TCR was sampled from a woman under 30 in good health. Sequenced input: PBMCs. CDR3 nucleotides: TGTGCCAGCAGTGAAACCTACGGTCCCTACGAGCAGTACTTC. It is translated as CASSETYGPYEQYF.